This TCR beta chain was recorded in a study of blood T cells in healthy people across ages. PCR was performed a second time for about 7 to 11 cycles using a sample-barcoded 5' primer and a J-beta primer mix. TCRdb re-analysed the 5' RACE reads in MiXCR, keeping a single row per CDR3 protein. The sample holds about 690,000 distinct CDR3 sequences; roughly 43% are singletons and the top ten take roughly 30%. The CDR3 runs 16 residues. CDR1 is KGHSH, CDR2 LQKENI, per germline. Germline trimming cut 6 bases from V and 3 bases from J; bases unmatched to any gene: 8. The rearrangement uses TRBV18 and TRBJ2-2; TRBD2 matches at 9 bases. The TCR originated in a man older than 75 in good health. The material sequenced was blood. The CDR3 protein is CASSRRLADYTGELFF. The CDR3 coding sequence is TGTGCCAGCTCCCGACGACTAGCGGATTACACCGGGGAGCTGTTTTTT. The whole variable domain, remainder taken from reference TRBV18 and TRBJ2-2, is NAGVMQNPRHLVRRRGQEARLRCSPMKGHSHVYWYRQLPEEGLKFMVYLQKENIIDESGMPKERFSAEFPKEGPSILRIQQVVRGDSAAYFCASSRRLADYTGELFFGEGSRLTVL.